This TCR beta chain was observed in a study of T-cell memory formation after mild COVID-19. This clonotype was found many times. The CDR3 contains 13 residues. The V gene's germline CDR1 is SEHNR and CDR2 FQNEAQ (reference sequence). V shed 4 bases and J shed 1 base, with 7 bases lying between them. With constant-segment primers, 5'RACE yielded cDNA libraries of TCR alpha and TCR beta that carried sample barcodes and UMIs. TCRdb reprocessed the 5' RACE reads via MiXCR and lists one record per CDR3 protein. The repertoire holds around 200,000 distinct CDR3 sequences, around 18% seen once, with around 3.9% in the top ten.

The chain carries TRBV7-9 and TRBJ1-1, with a possible D match to TRBD1 (5 bases). The material sequenced was PBMCs or a T cell subset sorted from them (not recorded which). The TCR comes from a man aged 18 to 35 who had mild COVID-19 (a few samples of this study predate the infection). Cell type and time point are not known. The CDR3 nucleotides read TGTGCCAGCAGCTGGGACGGGAACACTGAAGCTTTCTTT. This sequence encodes CASSWDGNTEAFF.